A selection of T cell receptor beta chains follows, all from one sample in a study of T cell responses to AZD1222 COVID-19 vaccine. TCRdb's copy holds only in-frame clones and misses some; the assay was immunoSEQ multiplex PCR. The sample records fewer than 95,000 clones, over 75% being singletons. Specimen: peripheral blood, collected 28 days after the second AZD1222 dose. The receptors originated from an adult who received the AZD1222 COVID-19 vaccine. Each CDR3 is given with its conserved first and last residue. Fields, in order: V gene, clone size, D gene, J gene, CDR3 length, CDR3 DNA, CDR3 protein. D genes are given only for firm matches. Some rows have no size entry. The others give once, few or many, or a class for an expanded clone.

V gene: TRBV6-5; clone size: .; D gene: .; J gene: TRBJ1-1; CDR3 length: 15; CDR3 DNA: TGTGCCAGCAGTTACCAAACAGGAGGGGTCGATGAAGCTTTCTTT; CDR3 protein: CASSYQTGGVDEAFF
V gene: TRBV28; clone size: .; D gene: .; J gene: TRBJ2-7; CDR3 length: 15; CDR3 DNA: TGTGCCAGCAGACCTGGAGACAGTAGGGGCTACGAGCAGTACTTC; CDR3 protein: CASRPGDSRGYEQYF
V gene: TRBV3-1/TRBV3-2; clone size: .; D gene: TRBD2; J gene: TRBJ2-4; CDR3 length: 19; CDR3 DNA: TGTGCCAGCAGCCAAGACACTAGCGGGGGATCCTTAGCCAAAAACATTCAGTACTTC; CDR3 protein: CASSQDTSGGSLAKNIQYF
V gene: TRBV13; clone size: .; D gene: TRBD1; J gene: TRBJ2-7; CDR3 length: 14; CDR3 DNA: TGTGCCAGCAGCCAGACAGGGACAATCTACGAGCAGTACTTC; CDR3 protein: CASSQTGTIYEQYF
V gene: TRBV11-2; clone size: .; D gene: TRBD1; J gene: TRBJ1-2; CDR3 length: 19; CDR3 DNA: TGTGCCAGCAGCTTAGATCCGTGGGACAGGAGGATTTTGTACGATGGCTACACCTTC; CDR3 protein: CASSLDPWDRRILYDGYTF
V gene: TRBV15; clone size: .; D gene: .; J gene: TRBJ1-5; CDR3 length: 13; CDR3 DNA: TGTGCCACCAGCAGAGGGAAGTATCAGCCCCAGCATTTT; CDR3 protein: CATSRGKYQPQHF
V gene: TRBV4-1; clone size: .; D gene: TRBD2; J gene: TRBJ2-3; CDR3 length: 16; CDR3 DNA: TGCGCCAGCAGCCAAGGCGGGGGGGCCTCCACAGATACGCAGTATTTT; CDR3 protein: CASSQGGGASTDTQYF
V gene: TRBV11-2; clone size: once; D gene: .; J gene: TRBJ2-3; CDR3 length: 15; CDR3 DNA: TGTGCCAGCACCTCCCGGCCGACTAGCACAGATACGCAGTATTTT; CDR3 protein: CASTSRPTSTDTQYF
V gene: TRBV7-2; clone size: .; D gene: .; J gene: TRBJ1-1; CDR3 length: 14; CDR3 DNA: TGTGCCAGCAGCTCGCCCAGGGTAGGAGCTGAAGCTTTCTTT; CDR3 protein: CASSSPRVGAEAFF
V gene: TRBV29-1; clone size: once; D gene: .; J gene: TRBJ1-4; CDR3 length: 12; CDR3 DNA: TGCAGCGCCCAGGGCGAACCCGAAAAACTGTTTTTT; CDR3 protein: CSAQGEPEKLFF
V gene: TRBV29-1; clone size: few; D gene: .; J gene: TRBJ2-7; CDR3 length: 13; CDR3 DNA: TGCAGCGTCCAAAGAGGGGCCATCTACGAGCAGTACTTC; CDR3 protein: CSVQRGAIYEQYF
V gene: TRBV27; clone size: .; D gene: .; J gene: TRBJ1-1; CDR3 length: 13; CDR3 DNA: TGTGCCAGCAGTTTACGGGGCGGGGTTGAAGCTTTCTTT; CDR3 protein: CASSLRGGVEAFF
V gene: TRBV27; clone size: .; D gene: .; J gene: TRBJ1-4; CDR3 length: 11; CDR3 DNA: TGTGCCAGCCAAGGAGGGAGGAAACTGTTTTTT; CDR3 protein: CASQGGRKLFF
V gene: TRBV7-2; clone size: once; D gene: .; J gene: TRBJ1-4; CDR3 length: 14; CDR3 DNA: TGTGCCAGCAGCTTAGACCCAAGAAATGAAAAACTGTTTTTT; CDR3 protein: CASSLDPRNEKLFF
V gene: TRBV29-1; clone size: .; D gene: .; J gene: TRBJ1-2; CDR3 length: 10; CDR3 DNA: TGCAGCGTAGCAGGGAATGGCTACACCTTC; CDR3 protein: CSVAGNGYTF
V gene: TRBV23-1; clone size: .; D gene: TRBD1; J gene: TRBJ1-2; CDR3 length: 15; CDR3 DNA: TGCGCCAGCAGTCAATCGGACAGGGGGTTGATTGGCTACACCTTC; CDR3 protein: CASSQSDRGLIGYTF
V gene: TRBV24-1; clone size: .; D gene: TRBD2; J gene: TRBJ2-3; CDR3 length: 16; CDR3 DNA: TGTGCCACCAGTGACATTAGCGGGGGAGTCACAGATACGCAGTATTTT; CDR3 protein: CATSDISGGVTDTQYF
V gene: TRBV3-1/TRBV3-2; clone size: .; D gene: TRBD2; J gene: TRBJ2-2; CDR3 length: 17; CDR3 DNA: TGTGCCAGCAGCCATCTTTTTAGCGGGGAGAACACCGGGGAGCTGTTTTTT; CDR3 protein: CASSHLFSGENTGELFF
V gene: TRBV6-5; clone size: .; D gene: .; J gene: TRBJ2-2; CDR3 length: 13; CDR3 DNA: TGTGCCAGCAGTTACGGCGGCACCGGGGAGCTGTTTTTT; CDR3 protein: CASSYGGTGELFF
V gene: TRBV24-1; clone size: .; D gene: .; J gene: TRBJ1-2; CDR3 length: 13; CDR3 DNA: TGTGCCACCAGTCGGGACGGAGGGAGCACCTACACCTTC; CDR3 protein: CATSRDGGSTYTF
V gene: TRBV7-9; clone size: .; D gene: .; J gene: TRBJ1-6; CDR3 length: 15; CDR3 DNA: TGTGCCAGCAGCTCTTATCCTTTAGAGAATTCACCCCTCCACTTT; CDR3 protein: CASSSYPLENSPLHF
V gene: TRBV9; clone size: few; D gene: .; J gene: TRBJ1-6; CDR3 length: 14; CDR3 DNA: TGTGCCAGCAGCGAAGGACTGAATGATTCACCCCTCCACTTT; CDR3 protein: CASSEGLNDSPLHF
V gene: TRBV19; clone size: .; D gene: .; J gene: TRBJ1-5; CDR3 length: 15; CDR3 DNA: TGTGCCAGTAGTATCGGGCTAACCCACAATCAGCCCCAGCATTTT; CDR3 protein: CASSIGLTHNQPQHF
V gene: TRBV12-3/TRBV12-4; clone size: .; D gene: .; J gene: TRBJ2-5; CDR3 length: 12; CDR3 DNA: TGTGCCAGCAGCCCTGTCCAAGAGACCCAGTACTTC; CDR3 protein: CASSPVQETQYF
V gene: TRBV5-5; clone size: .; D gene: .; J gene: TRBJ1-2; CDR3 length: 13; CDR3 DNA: TGTGCCAGCAGCTTGAGGGGGACTGGCGGCTACACCTTC; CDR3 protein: CASSLRGTGGYTF
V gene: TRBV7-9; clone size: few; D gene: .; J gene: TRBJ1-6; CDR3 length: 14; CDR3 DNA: TGTGCCAGCAGCCTACCGCAGGGAAATTCACCCCTCCACTTT; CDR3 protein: CASSLPQGNSPLHF
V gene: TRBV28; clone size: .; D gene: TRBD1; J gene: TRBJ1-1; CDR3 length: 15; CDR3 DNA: TGTGCCAGCAGTCCGACAGGGCAATGGGGCACTGAAGCTTTCTTT; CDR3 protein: CASSPTGQWGTEAFF
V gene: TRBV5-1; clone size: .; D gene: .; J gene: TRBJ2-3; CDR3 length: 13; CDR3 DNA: TGCGCCAGCAGCTTACGTAGCGCAGATACGCAGTATTTT; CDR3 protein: CASSLRSADTQYF
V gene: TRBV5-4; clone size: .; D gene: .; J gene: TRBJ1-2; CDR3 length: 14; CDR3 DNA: TGTGCCAGCAGCTTAAAAAAAGCCCTCTATGGCTACACCTTC; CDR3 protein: CASSLKKALYGYTF
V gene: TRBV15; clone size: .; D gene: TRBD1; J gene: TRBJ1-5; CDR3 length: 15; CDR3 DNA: TGTGCCACCAGCACCGGGACAGGGTTTCATCAGCCCCAGCATTTT; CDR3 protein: CATSTGTGFHQPQHF
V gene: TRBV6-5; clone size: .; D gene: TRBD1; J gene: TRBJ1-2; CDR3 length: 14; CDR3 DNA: TGTGCCAGCAGCACCGGGACAGGGGGCTCTGGCTACACCTTC; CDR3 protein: CASSTGTGGSGYTF
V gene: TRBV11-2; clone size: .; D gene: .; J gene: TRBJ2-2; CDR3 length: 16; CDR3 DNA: TGTGCCAGCGCACGAACGGGGGCAGGGCAGGCCGGGGAGCTGTTTTTT; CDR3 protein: CASARTGAGQAGELFF
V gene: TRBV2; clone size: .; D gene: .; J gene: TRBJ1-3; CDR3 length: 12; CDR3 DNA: TGTGCCAGCGCCGCCGAGGGAAACACCATATATTTT; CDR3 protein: CASAAEGNTIYF
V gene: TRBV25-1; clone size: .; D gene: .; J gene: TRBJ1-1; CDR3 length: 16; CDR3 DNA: TGTGCCAGCAGTGACCCCTCACAGCTGAGGAACACTGAAGCTTTCTTT; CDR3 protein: CASSDPSQLRNTEAFF
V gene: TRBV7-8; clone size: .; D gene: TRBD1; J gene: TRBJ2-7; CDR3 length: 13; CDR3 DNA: TGTGCCAGCATGGGACAGGGGGCTGGCGAGCAGTACTTC; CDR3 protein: CASMGQGAGEQYF
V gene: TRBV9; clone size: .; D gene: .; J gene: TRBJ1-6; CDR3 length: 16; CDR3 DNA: TGTGCCAGCAGCGCCGGAATGACAGCTTCTCATTCACCCCTCCACTTT; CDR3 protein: CASSAGMTASHSPLHF
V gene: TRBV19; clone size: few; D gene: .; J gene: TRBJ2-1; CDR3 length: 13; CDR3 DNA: TGTGCCAGTAGTACCCTAGGGGGGAGTGAGCAGTTCTTC; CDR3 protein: CASSTLGGSEQFF
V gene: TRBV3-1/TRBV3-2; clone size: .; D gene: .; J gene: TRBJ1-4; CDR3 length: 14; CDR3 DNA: TGTGCCAGCAGACCAATTGGGAGCCGGGAAAAACTGTTTTTT; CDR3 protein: CASRPIGSREKLFF
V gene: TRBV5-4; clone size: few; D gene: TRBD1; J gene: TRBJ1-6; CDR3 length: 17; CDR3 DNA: TGTGCCAGCAGAAAAGACTTACCGGGACAGAGTAATTCACCCCTCCACTTT; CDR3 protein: CASRKDLPGQSNSPLHF
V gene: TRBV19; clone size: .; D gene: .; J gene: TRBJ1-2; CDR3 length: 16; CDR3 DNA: TGTGCCAGTAGTAGCAACCAAAGGTGGCAGGGGCCTGGCTACACCTTC; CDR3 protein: CASSSNQRWQGPGYTF
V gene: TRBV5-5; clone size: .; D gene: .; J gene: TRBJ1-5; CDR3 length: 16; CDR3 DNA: TGTGCCAGCAGCTTGTCTCGGGACCCAGAGCGGCAGCCCCAGCATTTT; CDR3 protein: CASSLSRDPERQPQHF
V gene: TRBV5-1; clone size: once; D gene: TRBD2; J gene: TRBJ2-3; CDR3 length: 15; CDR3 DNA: TGCGCCAGCAGCTTTGGACTAGCGGGGGAAGATACGCAGTATTTT; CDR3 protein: CASSFGLAGEDTQYF
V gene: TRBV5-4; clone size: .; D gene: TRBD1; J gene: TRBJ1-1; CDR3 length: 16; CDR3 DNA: TGTGCCAGCAGCCCCGGGGACAGGCGAGTAAACACTGAAGCTTTCTTT; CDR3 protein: CASSPGDRRVNTEAFF
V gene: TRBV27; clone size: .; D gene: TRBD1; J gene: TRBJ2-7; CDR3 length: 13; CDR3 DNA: TGTGCCAGCAGTCCGGGGACAGCCTACGAGCAGTACTTC; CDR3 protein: CASSPGTAYEQYF
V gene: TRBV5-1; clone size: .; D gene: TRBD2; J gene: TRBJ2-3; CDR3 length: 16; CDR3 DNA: TGCGCCAGCAGCTTTTTCGGGGGGACTAGCACAGATACGCAGTATTTT; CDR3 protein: CASSFFGGTSTDTQYF
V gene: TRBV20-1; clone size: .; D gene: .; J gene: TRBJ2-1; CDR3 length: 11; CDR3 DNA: TGCAGTGCGAAACGGGCCCAGGAGCAGTTCTTC; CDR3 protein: CSAKRAQEQFF
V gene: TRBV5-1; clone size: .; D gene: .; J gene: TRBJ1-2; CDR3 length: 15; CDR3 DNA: TGCGCCAGCAGCTTGGATGGGGAAGTAGGCTATGGCTACACCTTC; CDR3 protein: CASSLDGEVGYGYTF
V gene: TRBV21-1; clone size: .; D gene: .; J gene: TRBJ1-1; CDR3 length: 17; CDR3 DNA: TGTGCCAGCAGCAAATTAAAAGCGGGGAGGGGGAACACTGAAGCTTTCTTT; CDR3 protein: CASSKLKAGRGNTEAFF
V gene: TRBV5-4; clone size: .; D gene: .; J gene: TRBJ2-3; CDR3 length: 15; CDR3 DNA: TGTGCCAGCAGCTACCTTTCATCAGAGACAGATACGCAGTATTTT; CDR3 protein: CASSYLSSETDTQYF
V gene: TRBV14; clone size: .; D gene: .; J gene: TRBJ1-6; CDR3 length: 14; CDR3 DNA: TGTGCCAGCAGCCAACAGGTGTATAATTCACCCCTCCACTTT; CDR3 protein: CASSQQVYNSPLHF
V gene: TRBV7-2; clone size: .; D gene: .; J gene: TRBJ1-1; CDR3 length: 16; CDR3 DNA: TGTGCCAGCAGCGTTAGCGTAGGCACTATGAACACTGAAGCTTTCTTT; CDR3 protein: CASSVSVGTMNTEAFF
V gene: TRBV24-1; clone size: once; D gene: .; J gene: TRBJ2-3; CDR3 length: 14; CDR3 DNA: TGTGCCACCAGCCGAGGAGAGGTTGGAGATACGCAGTATTTT; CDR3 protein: CATSRGEVGDTQYF
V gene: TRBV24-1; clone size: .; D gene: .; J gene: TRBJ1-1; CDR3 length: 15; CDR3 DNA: TGTGCCACCAGTGACCCCCGGGGGAAAATCTCTGAAGCTTTCTTT; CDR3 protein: CATSDPRGKISEAFF
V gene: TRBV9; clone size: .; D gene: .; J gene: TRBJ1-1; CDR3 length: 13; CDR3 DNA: TGTGCCAGCAGCGTACTACTGAACACTGAAGCTTTCTTT; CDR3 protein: CASSVLLNTEAFF
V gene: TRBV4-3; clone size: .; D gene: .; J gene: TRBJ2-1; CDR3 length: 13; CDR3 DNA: TGCGCCAGCAGCCAATCCCCGGGCCTTCAGGAGTTCTTC; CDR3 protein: CASSQSPGLQEFF